This T cell receptor beta chain derives from a study of long-term antiretroviral therapy in people with HIV. Germline loops: CDR1 MNHEY, CDR2 SVGAGI. The CDR3 runs 13 residues. J lost 4 bases, V lost 8 bases, and 8 bases had no gene match. This was the immunoSEQ v3.0 assay at survey level. Clones were read by immunoSEQ multiplex PCR, and TCRdb kept only the in-frame ones, dropping some. The top ten hold approximately 5.3% of the sample, which has around 40,000 clones, about nine tenths seen once. The rearrangement uses TRBV6-5 and TRBJ2-7; 7 bases match TRBD2. Sequenced material: unsorted PBMCs, taken 0.1 years before starting antiretroviral therapy. The origin of this receptor is a woman aged 45-60 years with HIV. CDR3 in DNA: TGTGCCAGCGGTCCCGCGGGGGTTTACGAGCAGTACTTC. The encoded protein is CASGPAGVYEQYF.